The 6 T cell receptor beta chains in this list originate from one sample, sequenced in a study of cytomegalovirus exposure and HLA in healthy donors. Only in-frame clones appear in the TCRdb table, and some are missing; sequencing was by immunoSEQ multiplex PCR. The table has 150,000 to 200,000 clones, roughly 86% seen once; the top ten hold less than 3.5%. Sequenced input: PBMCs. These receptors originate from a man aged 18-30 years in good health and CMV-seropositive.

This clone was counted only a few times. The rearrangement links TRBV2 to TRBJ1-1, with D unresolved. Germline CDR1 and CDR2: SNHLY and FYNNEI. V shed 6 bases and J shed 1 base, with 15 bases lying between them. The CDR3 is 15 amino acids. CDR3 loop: CASSPGLNANTEAFF. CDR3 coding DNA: TGTGCCAGCAGCCCCGGACTGAACGCGAACACTGAAGCTTTCTTT.

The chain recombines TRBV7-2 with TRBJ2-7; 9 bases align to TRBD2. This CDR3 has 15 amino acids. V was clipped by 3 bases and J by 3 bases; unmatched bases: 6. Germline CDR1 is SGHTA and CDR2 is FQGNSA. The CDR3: CASSFSGSPHYEQYF. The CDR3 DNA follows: TGTGCCAGCAGCTTTAGCGGGAGCCCGCACTACGAGCAGTACTTC.

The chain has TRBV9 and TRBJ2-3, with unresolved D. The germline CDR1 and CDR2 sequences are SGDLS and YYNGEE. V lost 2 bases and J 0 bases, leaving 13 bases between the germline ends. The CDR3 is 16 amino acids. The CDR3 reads CASSVRVWSSTDTQYF. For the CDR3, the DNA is TGTGCCAGCAGCGTCCGCGTCTGGAGTAGCACAGATACGCAGTATTTT.

CDR3 sequence reads: CASSLTAYSNQPQHF. The CDR3 region has the DNA TGTGCCAGCAGTTTGACAGCTTATAGCAATCAGCCCCAGCATTTT. The chain is built from TRBV28 and TRBJ1-5; the D gene is possibly TRBD1 (5 bases). Trimming removed 3 bases at V and 0 bases at J, with 9 bases between. From germline, CDR1 is MDHEN and CDR2 SYDVKM. The CDR3 totals 15 residues.

The CDR3 region is CASSLVTSAFPYSGANVLTF. The CDR3 coding sequence is TGTGCCAGCAGCTTGGTAACTAGCGCGTTCCCGTACTCTGGGGCCAACGTCCTGACTTTC. The V and J genes are TRBV5-8 and TRBJ2-6, with TRBD2 identical over 7 bases. This CDR3 comprises 20 residues. The V gene's germline CDR1 is SGHTS and CDR2 YDEGEE. The V gene end was trimmed by 0 bases and the J gene end by 0 bases; junction bases not matched to a gene: 12. The variable domain in full, with the rest retrieved from reference TRBV5-8 and TRBJ2-6, is EAGVTQSPTHLIKTRGQQATLRCSPISGHTSVYWYQQALGLGLQFLLWYDEGEERNRGNFPPRFSGRQFPNYSSELNVNALELEDSALYLCASSLVTSAFPYSGANVLTFGAGSRLTVL.

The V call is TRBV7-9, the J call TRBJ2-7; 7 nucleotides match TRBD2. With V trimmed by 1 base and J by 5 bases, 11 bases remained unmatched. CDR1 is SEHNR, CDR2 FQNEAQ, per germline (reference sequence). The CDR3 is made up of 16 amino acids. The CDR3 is CASSLGGAGPPNEQYF. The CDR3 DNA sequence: TGTGCCAGCAGCTTAGGAGGAGCGGGACCCCCTAACGAGCAGTACTTC. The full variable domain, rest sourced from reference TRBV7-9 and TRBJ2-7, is DTGVSQNPRHKITKRGQNVTFRCDPISEHNRLYWYRQTLGQGPEFLTYFQNEAQLEKSRLLSDRFSAERPKGSFSTLEIQRTEQGDSAMYLCASSLGGAGPPNEQYFGPGTRLTVT.